A selection of T cell receptor beta chains follows, all from one sample in a study of cytomegalovirus exposure and HLA in healthy donors. This table comes from immunoSEQ multiplex PCR, and its TCRdb copy is limited to in-frame clones, with some not included. Among some 160,000 clones listed, about 70% were seen once. The material sequenced was PBMCs. The receptors were gathered from a man aged 60-69 years in good health and CMV-seronegative. Each CDR3 is given with its conserved first and last residue. The D gene is left open where the match is weak. The size of a clone is reported for some rows only, either as once, few or many, or as a class for expanded clones.

V gene,J gene,clone size,D gene,CDR3 protein,CDR3 DNA
TRBV5-1,TRBJ2-5,NA,NA,CASSLGSYQETQYF,TGCGCCAGCAGCCTGGGTAGCTACCAAGAGACCCAGTACTTC
TRBV5-1,TRBJ1-1,NA,TRBD1,CASSSSGQGSNTEAFF,TGCGCCAGCAGCTCCTCGGGACAGGGGTCTAACACTGAAGCTTTCTTT
TRBV6-5,TRBJ1-1,NA,NA,CASRPPGAIEAFF,TGTGCCAGCAGGCCACCGGGTGCCATTGAAGCTTTCTTT
TRBV2,TRBJ2-4,NA,NA,CASRLTGLREEGIQYF,TGTGCCAGCAGGCTCACGGGACTTAGGGAAGAGGGCATTCAGTACTTC
TRBV9,TRBJ2-1,NA,TRBD2,CASSKAAFGLAGGDEQFF,TGTGCCAGCAGCAAAGCCGCATTCGGACTAGCGGGAGGGGATGAGCAGTTCTTC
TRBV27,TRBJ2-2,NA,TRBD2,CASSWARGRTGELFF,TGTGCCAGCAGTTGGGCTCGCGGGAGGACCGGGGAGCTGTTTTTT
TRBV4-3,TRBJ2-7,few,NA,CASSQDAGQHYEQYF,TGCGCCAGCAGCCAAGATGCGGGACAGCACTACGAGCAGTACTTC
TRBV28,TRBJ1-6,NA,TRBD1,CASSLVQGAGSPLHF,TGTGCCAGCAGTTTAGTCCAGGGGGCGGGTTCACCCCTCCACTTT
TRBV2,TRBJ2-7,NA,TRBD1,CASSERQGFDEQYF,TGTGCCAGCAGTGAAAGACAGGGGTTTGACGAGCAGTACTTC
TRBV5-4,TRBJ2-1,few,TRBD2,CASSLSGRPINEQFF,TGTGCCAGCAGCCTGAGCGGGAGGCCCATCAATGAGCAGTTCTTC
TRBV6-5,TRBJ1-1,once,NA,CASQPRGYEAFF,TGTGCCAGCCAGCCAAGGGGCTATGAAGCTTTCTTT
TRBV6-6,TRBJ2-7,NA,TRBD1,CASKGAGDEQYF,TGTGCCAGCAAGGGGGCCGGGGACGAGCAGTACTTC
TRBV19,TRBJ1-1,NA,TRBD1,CASSPDRAEEAFF,TGTGCCAGTAGCCCGGACAGGGCGGAGGAAGCTTTCTTT
TRBV5-8,TRBJ1-5,NA,NA,CASSSGEGFQPQHF,TGTGCCAGCAGCTCCGGGGAGGGGTTTCAGCCCCAGCATTTT
TRBV2,TRBJ2-7,NA,TRBD2,CASSGLAGGRNEQYF,TGTGCCAGCAGCGGACTAGCGGGAGGGAGGAACGAGCAGTACTTC
TRBV28,TRBJ2-1,NA,NA,CASSASVRMDNEQFF,TGTGCCAGCAGTGCTAGCGTACGAATGGACAATGAGCAGTTCTTC
TRBV7-2,TRBJ2-2,few,TRBD2,CASSRTSGGGELFF,TGTGCCAGCAGCCGTACTAGCGGGGGCGGGGAGCTGTTTTTT
TRBV4-1,TRBJ2-7,few,NA,CASSQGSLEQYF,TGCGCCAGCAGCCAAGGATCCCTCGAGCAGTACTTC
TRBV6-1,TRBJ1-6,NA,TRBD1,CASSEETGGNSPLHF,TGTGCCAGCAGTGAAGAAACAGGGGGAAATTCACCCCTCCACTTT
TRBV6-1,TRBJ2-2,NA,NA,CATNGGTGELFF,TGTGCCACCAACGGGGGAACCGGGGAGCTGTTTTTT
TRBV28,TRBJ2-7,NA,TRBD2,CASSFRTGTSGSGSYEQYF,TGTGCCAGCAGTTTCCGGACCGGGACTAGCGGGAGCGGTTCCTACGAGCAGTACTTC
TRBV7-9,TRBJ2-7,NA,NA,CASSLGQHPYEQYF,TGTGCCAGCAGCTTAGGACAGCATCCCTACGAGCAGTACTTC